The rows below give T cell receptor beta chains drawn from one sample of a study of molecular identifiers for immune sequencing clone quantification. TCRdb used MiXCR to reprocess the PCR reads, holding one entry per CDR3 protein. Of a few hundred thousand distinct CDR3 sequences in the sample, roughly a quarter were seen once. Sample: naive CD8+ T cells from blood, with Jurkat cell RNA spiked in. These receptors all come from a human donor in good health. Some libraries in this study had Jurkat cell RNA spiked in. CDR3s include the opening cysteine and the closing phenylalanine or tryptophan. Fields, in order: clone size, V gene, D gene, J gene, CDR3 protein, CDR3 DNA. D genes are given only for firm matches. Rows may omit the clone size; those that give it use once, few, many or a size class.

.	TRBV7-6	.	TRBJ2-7	CASSPNSAYEQYF	TGTGCCAGCAGCCCAAATAGTGCCTACGAGCAGTACTTC
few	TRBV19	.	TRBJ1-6	CASSTNLGDIINSPLHF	TGTGCCAGTAGTACCAACCTCGGGGACATTATCAATTCACCCCTCCACTTT
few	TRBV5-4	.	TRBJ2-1	CASSVTQEQFF	TGTGCCAGCAGTGTTACACAGGAGCAGTTCTTC
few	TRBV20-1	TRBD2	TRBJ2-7	CSARDGTSGNYEQYF	TGCAGTGCTAGAGATGGGACTAGCGGGAACTACGAGCAGTACTTC
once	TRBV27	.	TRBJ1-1	CASRQEFMNTEAFF	TGTGCCAGCCGACAGGAGTTCATGAACACTGAAGCTTTCTTT
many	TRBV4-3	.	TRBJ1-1	CASSQERVWFTEAFF	TGCGCCAGCAGCCAAGAAAGGGTCTGGTTCACTGAAGCTTTCTTT
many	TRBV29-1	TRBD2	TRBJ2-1	CSVPGLATHNEQFF	TGCAGCGTCCCGGGACTAGCGACTCACAATGAGCAGTTCTTC
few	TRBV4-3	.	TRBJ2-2	CASSQDRREWDTGELFF	TGCGCCAGCAGCCAAGATCGGAGGGAATGGGACACCGGGGAGCTGTTTTTT
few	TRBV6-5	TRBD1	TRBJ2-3	CASSPDRAADTQYF	TGTGCCAGCAGTCCCGACAGGGCAGCAGATACGCAGTATTTT
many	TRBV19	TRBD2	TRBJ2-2	CASSIMGSIAGGPAGELFF	TGTGCCAGTAGTATCATGGGGTCGATAGCGGGAGGGCCAGCCGGGGAGCTGTTTTTT
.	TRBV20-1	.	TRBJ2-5	CSARDAAEETQYF	TGCAGTGCTAGAGACGCAGCAGAAGAGACCCAGTACTTC
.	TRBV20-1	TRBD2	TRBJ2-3	CSARPSGEVTQYF	TGCAGTGCTAGGCCTAGCGGGGAGGTTACGCAGTATTTT
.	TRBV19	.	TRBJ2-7	CASSIAGGRGTYEQYF	TGTGCCAGTAGTATAGCTGGGGGCCGAGGGACTTACGAGCAGTACTTC
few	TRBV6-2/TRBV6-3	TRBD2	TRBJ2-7	CASSITATGGTYEQYF	TGTGCCAGCAGTATTACGGCTACGGGAGGGACCTACGAGCAGTACTTC